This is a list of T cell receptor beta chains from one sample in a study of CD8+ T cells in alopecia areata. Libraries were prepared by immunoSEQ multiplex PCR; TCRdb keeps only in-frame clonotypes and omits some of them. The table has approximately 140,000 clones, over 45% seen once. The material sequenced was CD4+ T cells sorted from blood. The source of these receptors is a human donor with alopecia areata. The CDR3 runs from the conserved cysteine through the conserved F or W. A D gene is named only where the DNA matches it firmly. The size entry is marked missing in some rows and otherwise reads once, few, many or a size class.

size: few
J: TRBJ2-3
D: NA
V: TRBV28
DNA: TGTGCCAGCAGGGAAGGTGGAGATACGCAGTATTTT
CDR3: CASREGGDTQYF

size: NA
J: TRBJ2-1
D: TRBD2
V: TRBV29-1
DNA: TGCAGCGTTCGAATAGCGGGAGCGAACTACAATGAGCAGTTCTTC
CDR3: CSVRIAGANYNEQFF

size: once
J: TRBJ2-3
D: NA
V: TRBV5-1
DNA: TGCGCCAGCAGCTTGGTGACAGTTGGTGCAGATACGCAGTATTTT
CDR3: CASSLVTVGADTQYF

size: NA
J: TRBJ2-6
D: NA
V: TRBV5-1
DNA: TGCGCCAGCAGCTTATCCTCTGGGGCCAACGTCCTGACTTTC
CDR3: CASSLSSGANVLTF

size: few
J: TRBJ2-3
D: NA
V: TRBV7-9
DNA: TGTGCCAGCAGCCGAGGGGCGGTCGGCAGCACAGATACGCAGTATTTT
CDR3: CASSRGAVGSTDTQYF

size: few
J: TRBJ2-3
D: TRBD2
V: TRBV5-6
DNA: TGTGCCAGCAGCTTGGACGTGGGGCGGGGGATCGGAACGCAGTATTTT
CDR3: CASSLDVGRGIGTQYF

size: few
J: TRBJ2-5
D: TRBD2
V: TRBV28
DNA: TGTGCCAGCACCCTAAGCGGGAGGGCCAGTCCGCAGACCCAGTACTTC
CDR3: CASTLSGRASPQTQYF

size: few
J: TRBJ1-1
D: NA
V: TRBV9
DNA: TGTGCCAGCAGCGTAGCCACAGGAATAACGGACACTGAAGCTTTCTTT
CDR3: CASSVATGITDTEAFF

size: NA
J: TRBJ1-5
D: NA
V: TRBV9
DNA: TGTGCCAGCAGCGCGGGAGGGTCGGGCAATCAGCCCCAGCATTTT
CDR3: CASSAGGSGNQPQHF

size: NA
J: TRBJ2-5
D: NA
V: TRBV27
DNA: TGTGCCAGCAGTCCACGTCCTAGGGCGATAGGAGAGACCCAGTACTTC
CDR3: CASSPRPRAIGETQYF

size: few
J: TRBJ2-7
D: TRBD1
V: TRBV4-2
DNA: TGTGCCAGCAGCCTAGGACAGGGGGCGATCCGCTCCTACGAGCAGTACTTC
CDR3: CASSLGQGAIRSYEQYF

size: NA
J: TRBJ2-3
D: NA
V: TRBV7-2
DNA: TGTGCCAGCCGATGGACAGCTGGGGCAGATACGCAGTATTTT
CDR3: CASRWTAGADTQYF

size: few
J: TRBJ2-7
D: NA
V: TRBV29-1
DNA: TGCAGCGTGCTTGACGGGGCTGTCCTCTACGAGCAGTACTTC
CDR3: CSVLDGAVLYEQYF

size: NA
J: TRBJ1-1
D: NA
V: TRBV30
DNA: TGTGCCTGGTCCCGGTCCGGCCTCTACACTGAAGCTTTCTTT
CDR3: CAWSRSGLYTEAFF

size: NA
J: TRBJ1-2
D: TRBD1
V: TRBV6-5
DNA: TGTGCCAGCAGTGGATCGACAGGGAACTATGGCTACACCTTC
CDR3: CASSGSTGNYGYTF

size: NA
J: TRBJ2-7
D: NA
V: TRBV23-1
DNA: TGCGCCAGCTCCGGGGCAGCCGTCTACGAGCAGTACTTC
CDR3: CASSGAAVYEQYF

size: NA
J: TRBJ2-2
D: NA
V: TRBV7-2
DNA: TGTGCCAGCAGCTTCAGAGTCCCGAACACCGGGGAGCTGTTTTTT
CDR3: CASSFRVPNTGELFF

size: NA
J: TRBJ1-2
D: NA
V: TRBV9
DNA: TGTGCCAGCAGCGTAGTGGAGCTGGGGGGCTACACCTTC
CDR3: CASSVVELGGYTF

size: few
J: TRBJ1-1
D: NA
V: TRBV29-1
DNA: TGCCAGGGGATCATGAACACTGAAGCTTTCTTT
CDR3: CQGIMNTEAFF

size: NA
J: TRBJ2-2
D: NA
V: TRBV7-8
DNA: TGTGCCAGCAGCCAGGGTCAGGTCTTTAACACCGGGGAGCTGTTTTTT
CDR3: CASSQGQVFNTGELFF

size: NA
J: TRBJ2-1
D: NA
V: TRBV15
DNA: TGTGCCACTCGGGCGGTGGGATCCCCCTACAATGAGCAGTTCTTC
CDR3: CATRAVGSPYNEQFF

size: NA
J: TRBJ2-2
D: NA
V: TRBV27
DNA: TGTGCCAGCAGTTCTAGCATCGACACCGGGGAGCTGTTTTTT
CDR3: CASSSSIDTGELFF

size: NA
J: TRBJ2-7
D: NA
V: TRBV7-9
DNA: TGTGCCAGCAGCTCCCAGGGAATCTACGAGCAGTACTTC
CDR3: CASSSQGIYEQYF

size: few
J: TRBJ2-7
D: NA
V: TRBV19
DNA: TGTGCCAGTAGTATAGAGGGCCTGTACGAGCAGTACTTC
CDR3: CASSIEGLYEQYF

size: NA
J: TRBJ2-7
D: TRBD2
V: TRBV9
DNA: TGTGCCAGCAGCGTAGCGGGGACTACCTACGAGCAGTACTTC
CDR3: CASSVAGTTYEQYF

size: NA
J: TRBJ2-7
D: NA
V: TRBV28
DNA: TGTGCCAGCAGTTCGCCCATGTTTTCTCGGGCTGATCAGCAGTACTTC
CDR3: CASSSPMFSRADQQYF

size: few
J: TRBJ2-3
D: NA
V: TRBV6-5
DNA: TGTGCCAGCAGTTACTCGGGACTCACAGATACGCAGTATTTT
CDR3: CASSYSGLTDTQYF

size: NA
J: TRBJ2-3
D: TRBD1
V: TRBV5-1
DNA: TGCGCCAGCAGCCCTGGGACAGGGTTCCCTAGCACAGATACGCAGTATTTT
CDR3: CASSPGTGFPSTDTQYF

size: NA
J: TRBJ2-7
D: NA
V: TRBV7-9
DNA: TGTGCCAGCAGCCTAACAGGGCTCGAGCAGTACTTC
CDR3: CASSLTGLEQYF

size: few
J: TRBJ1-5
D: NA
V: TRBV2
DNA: TGTGCCAGCAGTGAAAAAGGGTACAATCAGCCCCAGCATTTT
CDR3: CASSEKGYNQPQHF

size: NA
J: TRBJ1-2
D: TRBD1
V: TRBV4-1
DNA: TGCGCCAGCAGCCAAGAACCCGACAGGGAGTATGGCTACACCTTC
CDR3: CASSQEPDREYGYTF

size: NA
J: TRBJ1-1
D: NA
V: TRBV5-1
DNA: TGCGCCAGCAGCTTGGCGGGGTCTGGGAACACTGAAGCTTTCTTT
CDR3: CASSLAGSGNTEAFF

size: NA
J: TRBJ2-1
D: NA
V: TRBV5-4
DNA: TGTGCCAGCAGCTTGGGGTCGGGTGGCGGGAACCACCACAATGAGCAGTTCTTC
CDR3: CASSLGSGGGNHHNEQFF

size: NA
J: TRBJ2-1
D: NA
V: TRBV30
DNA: TGTGCCTGGAGTGTACAAGGTGGTGAGCAGTTCTTC
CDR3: CAWSVQGGEQFF

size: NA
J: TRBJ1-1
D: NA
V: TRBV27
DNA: TGTGCCAGCGGACAGATGAACACTGAAGCTTTCTTT
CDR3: CASGQMNTEAFF

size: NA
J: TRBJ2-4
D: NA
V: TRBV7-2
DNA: TGTGCCAGCAGCTTAATTCAGGGAAACATTCAGTACTTC
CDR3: CASSLIQGNIQYF

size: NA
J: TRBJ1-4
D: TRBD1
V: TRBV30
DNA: TGTGCCTGGAAAGGGACAGGGATCGAAAAACTGTTTTTT
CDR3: CAWKGTGIEKLFF

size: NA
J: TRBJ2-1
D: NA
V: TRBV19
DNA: TGTGCCAGCAAGTCGTACAATGAGCAGTTCTTC
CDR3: CASKSYNEQFF

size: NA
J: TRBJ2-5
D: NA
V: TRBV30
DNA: TGTGCCTGGAGTTCTAGCCGAAAAGAGACCCAGTACTTC
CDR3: CAWSSSRKETQYF

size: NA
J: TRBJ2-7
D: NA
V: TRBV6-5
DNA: TGTGCCAGCAGTTACGCCATACAAGGCGAGCAGTACTTC
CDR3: CASSYAIQGEQYF

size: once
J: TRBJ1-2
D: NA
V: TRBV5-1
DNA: TGCGCCAGCAGCTTGACCGGGTTCCATGGCTACACCTTC
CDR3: CASSLTGFHGYTF

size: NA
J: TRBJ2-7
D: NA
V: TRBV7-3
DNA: TGTGCCAGCGGCCGGGACGTGGGCTACGAGCAGTACTTC
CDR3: CASGRDVGYEQYF

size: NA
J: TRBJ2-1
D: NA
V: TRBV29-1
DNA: TGCAGCGAGAGGGACTCCCTTGATGGAGCCTACAATGAGCAGTTCTTC
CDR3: CSERDSLDGAYNEQFF

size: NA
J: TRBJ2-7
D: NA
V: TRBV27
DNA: TGTGCCAGCAGCGATGACAAGGCTTCCTACGAGCGGTACTTC
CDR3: CASSDDKASYERYF

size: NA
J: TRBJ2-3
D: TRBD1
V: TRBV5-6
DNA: TGTGCCAGCAGCCAAGACAGGGCAGATACGCAGTATTTT
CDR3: CASSQDRADTQYF

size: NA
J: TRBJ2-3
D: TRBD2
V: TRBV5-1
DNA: TGCGCCAGCAGCTTGGGACTAGCTGCAGATACGCAGTATTTT
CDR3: CASSLGLAADTQYF

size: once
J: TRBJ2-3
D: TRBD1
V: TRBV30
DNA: TGTGCCTGGAAGACAGGGGTGCTCACAGATACGCAGTATTTT
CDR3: CAWKTGVLTDTQYF

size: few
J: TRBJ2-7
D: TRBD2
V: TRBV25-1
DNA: TGTGCCAGCAGTGCTAGCGGGGCCTACGAGCAGTACTTC
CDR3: CASSASGAYEQYF